The clone carrying this TCR beta chain was observed a single time. The entry originates in a study of blood T cell repertoires in COVID-19. About the research overall: The origin of the acute and convalescent COVID-19 samples was the United States, Italy and Spain. Sources were T cells, B-cell-depleted T cells, or PBMCs; the material itself was cDNA or gDNA.

In the authors' methods: The assay estimated nucleated cells by amplifying reference gene primers. Some clones are missing from TCRdb's copy, which holds only in-frame ones; the method was immunoSEQ multiplex PCR. V and J calls and clone size follow that table, whereas D and trimming were derived from the DNA. The table shows around 99,000 clones, with 75% to 95% occurring only once. Trimming cost V 5 bases and J 0 bases, with 16 bases left between them. This CDR3 has 16 amino acids. Germline CDR1 is SGHAT and CDR2 is FQNNGV. The rearrangement joins TRBV11-2 to TRBJ1-2; D gene unclear. The clonotype originates from a woman in her twenties or thirties with acute or convalescent COVID-19. The sequenced sample consisted of peripheral blood. CDR3 region: CASSDQRDYPNYGYTF. The CDR3 nucleotides read TGTGCCAGCAGCGACCAACGAGACTACCCTAACTATGGCTACACCTTC.